This T cell receptor (beta chain) derives from a study of blood T cell repertoires in COVID-19. The CDR3 has 15 amino acids. Germline V CDR1 and CDR2: MNHEY, SVGAGI. The V segment lost 4 bases and the J segment 2 bases; nucleotides outside the gene matches: 7. The data were produced by immunoSEQ multiplex PCR, yet TCRdb's version contains in-frame clones alone and is incomplete. The sample records roughly 350,000 clones, approximately 90% being singletons. The sequenced sample consisted of peripheral blood. This chain joins TRBV6-5 and TRBJ1-1; 7 nucleotides match TRBD1. This sequence originates from a woman in her forties or fifties with active or convalescent COVID-19. For the CDR3, the DNA is TGTGCCAGCAGTTCCTACCGGGACAGAAACACTGAAGCTTTCTTT. Its protein is CASSSYRDRNTEAFF.